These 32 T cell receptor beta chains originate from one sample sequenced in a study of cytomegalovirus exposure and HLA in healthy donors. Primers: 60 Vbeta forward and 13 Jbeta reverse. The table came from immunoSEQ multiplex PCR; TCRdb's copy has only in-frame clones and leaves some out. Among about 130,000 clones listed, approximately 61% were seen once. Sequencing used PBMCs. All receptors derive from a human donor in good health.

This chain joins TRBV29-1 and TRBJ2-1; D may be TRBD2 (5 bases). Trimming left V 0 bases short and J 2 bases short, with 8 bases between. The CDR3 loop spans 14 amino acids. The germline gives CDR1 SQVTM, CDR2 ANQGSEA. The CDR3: CSVEDFGAYNEQFF. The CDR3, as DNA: TGCAGCGTTGAAGATTTCGGGGCCTACAATGAGCAGTTCTTC.

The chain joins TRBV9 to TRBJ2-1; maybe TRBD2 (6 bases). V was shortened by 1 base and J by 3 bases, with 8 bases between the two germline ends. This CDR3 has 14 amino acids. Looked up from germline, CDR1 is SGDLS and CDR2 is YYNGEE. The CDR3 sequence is CASSVRRDYNEQFF. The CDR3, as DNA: TGTGCCAGCAGCGTACGGCGGGACTACAATGAGCAGTTCTTC. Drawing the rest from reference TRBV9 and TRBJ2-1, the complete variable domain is DSGVTQTPKHLITATGQRVTLRCSPRSGDLSVYWYQQSLDQGLQFLIQYYNGEERAKGNILERFSAQQFPDLHSELNLSSLELGDSALYFCASSVRRDYNEQFFGPGTRLTVL.

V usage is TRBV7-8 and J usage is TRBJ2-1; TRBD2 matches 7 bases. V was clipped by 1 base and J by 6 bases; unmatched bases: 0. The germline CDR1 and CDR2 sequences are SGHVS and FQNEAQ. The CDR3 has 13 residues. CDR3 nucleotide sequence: TGTGCCAGCAGCTTAGGGGGGGGCAATGAGCAGTTCTTC. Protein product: CASSLGGGNEQFF.

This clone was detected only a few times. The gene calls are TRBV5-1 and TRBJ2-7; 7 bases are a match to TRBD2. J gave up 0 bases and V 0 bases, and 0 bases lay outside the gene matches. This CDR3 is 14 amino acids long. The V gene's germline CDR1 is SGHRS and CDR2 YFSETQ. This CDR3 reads CASSLGTSSYEQYF. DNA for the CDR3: TGCGCCAGCAGCTTGGGGACTAGCTCCTACGAGCAGTACTTC.

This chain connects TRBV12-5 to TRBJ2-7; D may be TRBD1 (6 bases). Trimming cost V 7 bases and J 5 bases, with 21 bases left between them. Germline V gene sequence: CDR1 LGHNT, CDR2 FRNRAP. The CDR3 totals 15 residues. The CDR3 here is CASVHSPWGQHEQYF. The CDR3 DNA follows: TGTGCTAGTGTCCATTCCCCGTGGGGGCAGCACGAGCAGTACTTC.

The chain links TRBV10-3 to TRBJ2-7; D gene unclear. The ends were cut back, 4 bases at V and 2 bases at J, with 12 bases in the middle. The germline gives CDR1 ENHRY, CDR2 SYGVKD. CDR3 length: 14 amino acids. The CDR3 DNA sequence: TGTGCCATCAGTGTAAATCCCCCTACCTACGAGCAGTACTTC. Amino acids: CAISVNPPTYEQYF.

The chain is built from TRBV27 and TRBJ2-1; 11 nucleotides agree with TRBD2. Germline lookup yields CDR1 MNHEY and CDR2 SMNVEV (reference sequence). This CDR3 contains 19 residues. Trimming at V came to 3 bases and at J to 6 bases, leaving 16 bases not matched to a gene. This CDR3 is CASSFLTQLAGETSNEQFF. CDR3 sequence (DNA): TGTGCCAGCAGTTTCTTGACCCAACTAGCGGGAGAGACGAGCAATGAGCAGTTCTTC.

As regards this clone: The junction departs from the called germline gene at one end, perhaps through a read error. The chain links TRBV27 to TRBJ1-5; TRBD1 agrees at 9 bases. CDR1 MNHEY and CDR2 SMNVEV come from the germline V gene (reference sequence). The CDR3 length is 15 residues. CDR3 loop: CASSLRTGVNQSQHF. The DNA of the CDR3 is TGTGCCAGCAGTTTACGGACAGGGGTCAATCAGTCCCAGCATTTT.

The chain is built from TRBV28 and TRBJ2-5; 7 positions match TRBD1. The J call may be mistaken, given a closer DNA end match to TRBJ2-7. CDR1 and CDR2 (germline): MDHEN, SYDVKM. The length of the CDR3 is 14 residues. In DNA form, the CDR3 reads TGTGCCAGCCTCGCGAGGGACAGACCCTACGAGCAGTACTTC. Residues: CASLARDRPYEQYF.

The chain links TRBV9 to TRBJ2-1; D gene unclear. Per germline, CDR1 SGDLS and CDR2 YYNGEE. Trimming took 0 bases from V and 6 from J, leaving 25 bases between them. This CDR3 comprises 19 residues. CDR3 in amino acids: CASSVAIEARSEQVNEQFF. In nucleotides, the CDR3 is TGTGCCAGCAGCGTAGCCATTGAGGCTAGGTCGGAGCAAGTCAATGAGCAGTTCTTC.

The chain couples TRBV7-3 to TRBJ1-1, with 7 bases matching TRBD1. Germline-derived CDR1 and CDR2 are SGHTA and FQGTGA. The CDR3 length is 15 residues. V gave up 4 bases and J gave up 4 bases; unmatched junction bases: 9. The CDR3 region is CASSSGGGGLTEAFF. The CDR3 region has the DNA TGTGCCAGCAGCTCAGGGGGTGGGGGGCTCACTGAAGCTTTCTTT.

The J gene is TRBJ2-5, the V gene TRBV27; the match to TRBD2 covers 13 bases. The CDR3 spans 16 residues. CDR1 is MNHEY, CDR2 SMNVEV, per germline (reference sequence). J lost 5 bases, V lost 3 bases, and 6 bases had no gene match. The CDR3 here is CASSFTSGRAGETQYF. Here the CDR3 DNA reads TGTGCCAGCAGTTTTACTAGCGGGAGGGCCGGGGAGACCCAGTACTTC.

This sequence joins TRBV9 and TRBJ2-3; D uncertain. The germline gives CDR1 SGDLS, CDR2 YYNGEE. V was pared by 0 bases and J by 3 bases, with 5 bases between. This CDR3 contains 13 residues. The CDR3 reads CASSVGATDTQYF. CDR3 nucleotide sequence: TGTGCCAGCAGCGTAGGGGCGACAGATACGCAGTATTTT.

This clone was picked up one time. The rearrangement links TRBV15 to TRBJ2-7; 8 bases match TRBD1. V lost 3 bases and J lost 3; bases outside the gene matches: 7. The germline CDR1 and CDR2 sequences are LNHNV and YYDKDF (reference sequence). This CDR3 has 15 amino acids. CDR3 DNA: TGTGCCACCAGCAGGGGGGGACAGGAGCGCTACGAGCAGTACTTC. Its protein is CATSRGGQERYEQYF.

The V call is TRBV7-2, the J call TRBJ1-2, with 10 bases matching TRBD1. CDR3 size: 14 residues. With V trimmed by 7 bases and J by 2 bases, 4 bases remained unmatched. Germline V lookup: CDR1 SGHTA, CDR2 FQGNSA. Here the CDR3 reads CASKRTGGNYGYTF. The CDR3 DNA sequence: TGTGCCAGCAAGAGGACAGGGGGAAACTATGGCTACACCTTC.

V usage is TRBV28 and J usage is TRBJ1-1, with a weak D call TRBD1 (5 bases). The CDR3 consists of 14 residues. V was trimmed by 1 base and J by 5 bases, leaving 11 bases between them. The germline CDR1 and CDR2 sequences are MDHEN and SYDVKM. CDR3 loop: CASSLLRQGTEAFF. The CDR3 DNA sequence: TGTGCCAGCAGTTTATTACGTCAGGGAACTGAAGCTTTCTTT.

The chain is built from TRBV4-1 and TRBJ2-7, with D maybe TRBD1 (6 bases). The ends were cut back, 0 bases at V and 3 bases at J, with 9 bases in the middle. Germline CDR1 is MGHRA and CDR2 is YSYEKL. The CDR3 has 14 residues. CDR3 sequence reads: CASSQETGRYEQYF. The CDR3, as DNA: TGCGCCAGCAGCCAAGAAACAGGGCGCTACGAGCAGTACTTC.

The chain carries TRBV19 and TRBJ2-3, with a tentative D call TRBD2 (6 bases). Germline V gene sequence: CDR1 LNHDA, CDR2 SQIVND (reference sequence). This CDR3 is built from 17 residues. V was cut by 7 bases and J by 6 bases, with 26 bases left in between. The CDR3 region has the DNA TGTGCCAGTATGGAGGGTACTGGGACGGGAGAGGCTGATACGCAGTATTTT. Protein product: CASMEGTGTGEADTQYF.

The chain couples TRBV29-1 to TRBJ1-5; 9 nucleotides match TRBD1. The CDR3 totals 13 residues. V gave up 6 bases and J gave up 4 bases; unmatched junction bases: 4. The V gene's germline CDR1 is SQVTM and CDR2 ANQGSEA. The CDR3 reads CSVRGTGNQPQHF. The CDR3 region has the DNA TGCAGCGTCCGAGGGACAGGGAATCAGCCCCAGCATTTT.

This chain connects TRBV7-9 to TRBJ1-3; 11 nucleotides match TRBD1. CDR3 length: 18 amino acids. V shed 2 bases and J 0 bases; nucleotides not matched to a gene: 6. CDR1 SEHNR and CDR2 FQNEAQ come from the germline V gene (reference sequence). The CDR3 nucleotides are TGTGCCAGCAGCTTATGGGGACAGGGGGAATTCTCTGGAAACACCATATATTTT. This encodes CASSLWGQGEFSGNTIYF.

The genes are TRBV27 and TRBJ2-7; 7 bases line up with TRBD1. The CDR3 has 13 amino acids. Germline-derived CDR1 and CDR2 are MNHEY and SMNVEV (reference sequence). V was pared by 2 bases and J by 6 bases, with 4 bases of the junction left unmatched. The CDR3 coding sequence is TGTGCCAGCAGTTTACTTACAGGGGCCGAGCAGTACTTC. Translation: CASSLLTGAEQYF.

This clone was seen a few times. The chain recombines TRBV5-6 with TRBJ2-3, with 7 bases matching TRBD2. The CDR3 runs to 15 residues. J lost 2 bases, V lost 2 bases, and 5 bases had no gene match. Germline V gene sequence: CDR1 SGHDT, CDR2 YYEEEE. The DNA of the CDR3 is TGTGCCAGCAGCTTCAGCGGGGTTTACACAGATACGCAGTATTTT. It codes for CASSFSGVYTDTQYF.

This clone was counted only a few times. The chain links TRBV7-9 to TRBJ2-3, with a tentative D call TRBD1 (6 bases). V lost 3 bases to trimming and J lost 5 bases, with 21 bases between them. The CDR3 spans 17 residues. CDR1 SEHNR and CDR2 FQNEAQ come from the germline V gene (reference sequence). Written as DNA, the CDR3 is TGTGCCAGCAGCTTTCTCTCGGGGCAGGGGATGATAGATACGCAGTATTTT. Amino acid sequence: CASSFLSGQGMIDTQYF.

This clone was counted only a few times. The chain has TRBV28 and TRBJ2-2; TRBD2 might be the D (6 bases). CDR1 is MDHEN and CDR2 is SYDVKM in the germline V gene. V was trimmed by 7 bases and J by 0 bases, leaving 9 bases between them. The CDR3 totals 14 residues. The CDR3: CASIGGTNTGELFF. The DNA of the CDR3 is TGTGCCAGCATAGGCGGGACGAACACCGGGGAGCTGTTTTTT.

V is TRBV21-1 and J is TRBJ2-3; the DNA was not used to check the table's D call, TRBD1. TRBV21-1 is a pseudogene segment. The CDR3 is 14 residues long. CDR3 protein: CASSNGTVPDTQYF. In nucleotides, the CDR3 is TGTGCCAGCAGCAACGGGACAGTTCCAGATACGCAGTATTTT.

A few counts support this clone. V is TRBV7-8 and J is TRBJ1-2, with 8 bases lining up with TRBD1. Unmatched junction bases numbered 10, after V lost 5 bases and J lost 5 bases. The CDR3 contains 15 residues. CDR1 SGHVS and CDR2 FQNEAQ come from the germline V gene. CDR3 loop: CASSHRSRGPYGYTF. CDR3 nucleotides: TGTGCCAGCAGCCACCGTAGCAGGGGGCCTTATGGCTACACCTTC. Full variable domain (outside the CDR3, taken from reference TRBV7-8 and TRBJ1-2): GAGVSQSPRYKVAKRGQDVALRCDPISGHVSLFWYQQALGQGPEFLTYFQNEAQLDKSGLPSDRFFAERPEGSVSTLKIQRTQQEDSAVYLCASSHRSRGPYGYTFGSGTRLTVV.

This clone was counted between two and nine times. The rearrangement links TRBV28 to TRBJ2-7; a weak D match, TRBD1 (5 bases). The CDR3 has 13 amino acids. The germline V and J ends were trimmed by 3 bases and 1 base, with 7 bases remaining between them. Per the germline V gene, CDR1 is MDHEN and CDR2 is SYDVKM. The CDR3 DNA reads TGTGCCAGCAGTTTCAGGGAATCCTACGAGCAGTACTTC. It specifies CASSFRESYEQYF.

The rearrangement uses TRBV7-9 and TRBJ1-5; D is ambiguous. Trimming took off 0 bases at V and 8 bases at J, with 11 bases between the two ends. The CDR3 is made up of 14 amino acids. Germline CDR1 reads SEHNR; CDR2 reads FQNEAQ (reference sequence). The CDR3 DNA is TGTGCCAGCAGCTTAGCAGGGAGATTAGAGCCCCAGCATTTT. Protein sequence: CASSLAGRLEPQHF.

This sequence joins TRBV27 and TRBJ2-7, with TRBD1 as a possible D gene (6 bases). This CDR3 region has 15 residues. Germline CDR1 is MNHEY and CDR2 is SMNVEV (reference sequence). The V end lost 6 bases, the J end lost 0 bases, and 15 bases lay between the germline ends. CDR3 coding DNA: TGTGCCAGCAGCGATTACGGGGACAACTCCTACGAGCAGTACTTC. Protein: CASSDYGDNSYEQYF.

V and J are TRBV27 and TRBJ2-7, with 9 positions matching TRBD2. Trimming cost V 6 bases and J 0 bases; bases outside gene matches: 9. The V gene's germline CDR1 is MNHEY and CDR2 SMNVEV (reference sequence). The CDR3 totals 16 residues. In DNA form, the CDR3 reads TGTGCCAGCAGCAAAGGACTAGCGCCGAGCTCCTACGAGCAGTACTTC. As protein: CASSKGLAPSSYEQYF.

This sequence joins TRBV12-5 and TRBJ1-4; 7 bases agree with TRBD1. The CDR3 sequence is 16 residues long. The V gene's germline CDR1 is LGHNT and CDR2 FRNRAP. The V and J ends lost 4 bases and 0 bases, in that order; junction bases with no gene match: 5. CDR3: CASGSGTAATNEKLFF. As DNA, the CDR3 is TGTGCTAGTGGTTCCGGGACAGCCGCAACTAATGAAAAACTGTTTTTT.

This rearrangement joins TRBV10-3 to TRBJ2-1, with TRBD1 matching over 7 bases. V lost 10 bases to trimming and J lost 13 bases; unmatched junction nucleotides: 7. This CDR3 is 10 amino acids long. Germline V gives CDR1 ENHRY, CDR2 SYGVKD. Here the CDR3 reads CATQGEFQFF. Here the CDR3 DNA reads TGTGCCACCCAGGGGGAATTTCAGTTCTTC.